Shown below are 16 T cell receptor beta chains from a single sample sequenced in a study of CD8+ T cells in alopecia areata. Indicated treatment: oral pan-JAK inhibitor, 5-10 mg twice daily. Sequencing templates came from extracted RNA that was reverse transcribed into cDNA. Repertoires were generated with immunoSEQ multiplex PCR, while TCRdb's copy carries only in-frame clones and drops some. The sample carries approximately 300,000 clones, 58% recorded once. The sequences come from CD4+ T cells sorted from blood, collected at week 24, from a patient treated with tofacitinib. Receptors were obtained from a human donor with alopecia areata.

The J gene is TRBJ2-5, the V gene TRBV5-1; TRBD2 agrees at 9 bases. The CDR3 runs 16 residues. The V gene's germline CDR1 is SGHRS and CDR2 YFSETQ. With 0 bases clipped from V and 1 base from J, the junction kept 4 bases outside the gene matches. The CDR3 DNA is TGCGCCAGCAGCTTGGCCCCTAGCGGGGTCCAAGAGACCCAGTACTTC. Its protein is CASSLAPSGVQETQYF.

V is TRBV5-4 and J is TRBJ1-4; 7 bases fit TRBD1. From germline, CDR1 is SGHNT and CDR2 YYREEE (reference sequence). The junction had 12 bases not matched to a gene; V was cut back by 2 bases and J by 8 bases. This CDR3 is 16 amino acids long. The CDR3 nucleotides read TGTGCCAGCAGCTTTAACAGGGGACGGACCGCGGAAAAACTGTTTTTT. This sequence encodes CASSFNRGRTAEKLFF.

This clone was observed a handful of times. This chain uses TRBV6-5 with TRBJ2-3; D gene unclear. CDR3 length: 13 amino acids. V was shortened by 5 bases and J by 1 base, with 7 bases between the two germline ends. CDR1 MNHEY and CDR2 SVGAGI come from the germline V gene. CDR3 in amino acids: CASSQTGTDTQYF. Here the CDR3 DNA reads TGTGCCAGCAGTCAGACTGGCACAGATACGCAGTATTTT.

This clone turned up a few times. CDR3 region: CAWTGSGANVLTF. CDR3 DNA: TGTGCCTGGACAGGGTCTGGGGCCAACGTCCTGACTTTC. The chain has TRBV30 and TRBJ2-6; a possible D gene is TRBD1 (5 bases). The V end was cut by 4 bases, the J end by 1 base, with 5 bases between. Germline CDR1 GTSNPN, CDR2 SVGIG (reference sequence). The CDR3 consists of 13 residues.

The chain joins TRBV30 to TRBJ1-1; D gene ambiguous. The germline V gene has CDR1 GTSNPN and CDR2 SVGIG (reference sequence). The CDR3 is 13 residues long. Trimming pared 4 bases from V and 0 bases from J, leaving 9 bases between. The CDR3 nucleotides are TGTGCCTGGACCCCGAATATGAACACTGAAGCTTTCTTT. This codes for CAWTPNMNTEAFF.

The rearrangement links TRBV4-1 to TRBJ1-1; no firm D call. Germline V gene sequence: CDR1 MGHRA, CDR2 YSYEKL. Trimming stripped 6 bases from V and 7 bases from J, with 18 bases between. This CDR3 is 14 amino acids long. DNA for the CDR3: TGCGCCAGCAGACCTATAACGGGGTTAGGTGAAGCTTTCTTT. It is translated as CASRPITGLGEAFF.

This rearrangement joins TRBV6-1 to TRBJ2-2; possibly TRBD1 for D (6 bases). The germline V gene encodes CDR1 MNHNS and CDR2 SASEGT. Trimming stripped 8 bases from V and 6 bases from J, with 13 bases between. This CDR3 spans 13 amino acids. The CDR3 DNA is TGTGCCAGCGCATACAGGGCCTCCGGGGAGCTGTTTTTT. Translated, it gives CASAYRASGELFF.

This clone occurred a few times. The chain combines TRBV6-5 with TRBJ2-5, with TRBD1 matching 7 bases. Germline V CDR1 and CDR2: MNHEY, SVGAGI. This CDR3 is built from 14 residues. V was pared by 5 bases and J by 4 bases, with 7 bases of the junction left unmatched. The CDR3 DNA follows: TGTGCCAGCAGTCCCTCGGACAGGCCAGAGACCCAGTACTTC. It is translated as CASSPSDRPETQYF.

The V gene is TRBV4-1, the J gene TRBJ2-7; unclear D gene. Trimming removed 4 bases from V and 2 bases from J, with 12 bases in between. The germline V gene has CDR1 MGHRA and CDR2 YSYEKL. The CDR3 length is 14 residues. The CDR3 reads CASSPLTRTYEQYF. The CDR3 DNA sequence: TGCGCCAGCAGCCCGCTGACCAGGACCTACGAGCAGTACTTC.

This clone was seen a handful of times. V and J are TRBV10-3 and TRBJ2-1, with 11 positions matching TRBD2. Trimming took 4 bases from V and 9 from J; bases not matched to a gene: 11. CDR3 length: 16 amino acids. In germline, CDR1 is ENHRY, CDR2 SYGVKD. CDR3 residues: CAISASTSGVNGEQFF. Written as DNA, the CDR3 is TGTGCCATCAGTGCCTCGACTAGCGGGGTTAATGGTGAGCAGTTCTTC.

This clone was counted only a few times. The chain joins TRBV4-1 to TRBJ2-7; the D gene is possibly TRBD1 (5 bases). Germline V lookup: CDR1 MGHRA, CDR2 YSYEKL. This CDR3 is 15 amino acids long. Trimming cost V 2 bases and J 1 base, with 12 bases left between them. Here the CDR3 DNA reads TGCGCCAGCAGCCAATCCCGGACAATGTCCTACGAGCAGTACTTC. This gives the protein CASSQSRTMSYEQYF.

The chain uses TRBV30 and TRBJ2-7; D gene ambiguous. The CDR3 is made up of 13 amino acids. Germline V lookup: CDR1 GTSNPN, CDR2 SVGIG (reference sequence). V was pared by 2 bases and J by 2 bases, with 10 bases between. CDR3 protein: CAWSKGLTYEQYF. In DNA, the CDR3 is TGTGCCTGGAGTAAGGGTTTAACCTACGAGCAGTACTTC.

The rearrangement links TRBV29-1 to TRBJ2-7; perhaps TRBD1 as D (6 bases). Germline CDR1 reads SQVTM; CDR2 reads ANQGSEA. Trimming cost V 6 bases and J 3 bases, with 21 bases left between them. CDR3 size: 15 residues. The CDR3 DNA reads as TGCAGCGTCTCTAATACAGGGATCAGTTACTACGAGCAGTACTTC. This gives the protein CSVSNTGISYYEQYF.

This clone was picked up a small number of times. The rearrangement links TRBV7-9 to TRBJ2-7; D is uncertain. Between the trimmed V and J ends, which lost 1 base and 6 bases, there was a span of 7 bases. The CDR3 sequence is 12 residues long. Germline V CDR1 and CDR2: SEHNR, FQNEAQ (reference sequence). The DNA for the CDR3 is TGTGCCAGCAGCTTAGGGGCTTCCGAGCAGTACTTC. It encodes CASSLGASEQYF.

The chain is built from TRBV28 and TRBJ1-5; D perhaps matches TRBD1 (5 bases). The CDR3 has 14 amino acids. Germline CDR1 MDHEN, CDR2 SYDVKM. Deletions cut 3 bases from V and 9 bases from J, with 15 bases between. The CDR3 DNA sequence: TGTGCCAGCAGTTTCCCCCAGGGCCGGCGGCCCCAGCATTTT. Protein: CASSFPQGRRPQHF.

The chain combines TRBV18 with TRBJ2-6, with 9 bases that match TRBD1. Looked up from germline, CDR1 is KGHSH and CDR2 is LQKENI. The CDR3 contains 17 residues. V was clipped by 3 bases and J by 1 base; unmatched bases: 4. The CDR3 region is CASSPRDRESGANVLTF. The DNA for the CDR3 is TGTGCCAGCTCACCCCGGGACAGGGAATCTGGGGCCAACGTCCTGACTTTC.